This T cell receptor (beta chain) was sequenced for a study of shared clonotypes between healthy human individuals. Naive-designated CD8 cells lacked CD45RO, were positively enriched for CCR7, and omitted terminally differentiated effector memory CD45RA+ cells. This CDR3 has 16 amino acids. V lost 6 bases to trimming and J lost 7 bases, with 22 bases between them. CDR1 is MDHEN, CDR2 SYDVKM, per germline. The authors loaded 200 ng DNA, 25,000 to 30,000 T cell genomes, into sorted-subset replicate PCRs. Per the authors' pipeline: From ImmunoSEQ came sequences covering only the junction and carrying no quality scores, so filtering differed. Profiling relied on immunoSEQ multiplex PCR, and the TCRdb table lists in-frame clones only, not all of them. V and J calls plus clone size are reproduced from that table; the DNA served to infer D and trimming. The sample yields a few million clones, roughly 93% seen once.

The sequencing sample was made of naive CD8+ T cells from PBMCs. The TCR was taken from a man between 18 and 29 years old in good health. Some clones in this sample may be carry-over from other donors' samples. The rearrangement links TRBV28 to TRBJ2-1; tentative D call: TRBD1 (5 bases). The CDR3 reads CASSPLREKEENEQFF. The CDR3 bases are TGTGCCAGCAGCCCCCTCAGGGAAAAGGAAGAGAATGAGCAGTTCTTC.